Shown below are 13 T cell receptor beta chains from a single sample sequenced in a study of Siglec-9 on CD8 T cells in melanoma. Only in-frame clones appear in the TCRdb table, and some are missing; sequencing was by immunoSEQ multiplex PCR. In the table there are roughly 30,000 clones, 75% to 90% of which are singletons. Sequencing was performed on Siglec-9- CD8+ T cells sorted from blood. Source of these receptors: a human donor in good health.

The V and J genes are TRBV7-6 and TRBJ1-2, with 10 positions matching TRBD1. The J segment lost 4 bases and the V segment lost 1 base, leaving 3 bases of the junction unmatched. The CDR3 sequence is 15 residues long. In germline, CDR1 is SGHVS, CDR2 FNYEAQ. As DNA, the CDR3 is TGTGCCAGCAGCTTAGGGACAGGGGGTACCTATGGCTACACCTTC. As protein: CASSLGTGGTYGYTF.

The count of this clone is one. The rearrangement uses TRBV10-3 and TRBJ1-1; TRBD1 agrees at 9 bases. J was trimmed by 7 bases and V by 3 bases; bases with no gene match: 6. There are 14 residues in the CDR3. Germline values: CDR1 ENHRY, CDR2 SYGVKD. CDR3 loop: CAISDPDRGIEAFF. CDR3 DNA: TGTGCCATCAGTGACCCGGACAGGGGAATTGAAGCTTTCTTT.

The CDR3 nucleotides are TGTGCCAGCAGCGCTGGAGGGACTAATGAAAAACTGTTTTTT. Translation gives CASSAGGTNEKLFF. The rearrangement joins TRBV9 to TRBJ1-4, with D unresolved. The germline gives CDR1 SGDLS, CDR2 YYNGEE. V lost 3 bases, J lost 2 bases, and 8 bases lay in between. The CDR3 contains 14 residues.

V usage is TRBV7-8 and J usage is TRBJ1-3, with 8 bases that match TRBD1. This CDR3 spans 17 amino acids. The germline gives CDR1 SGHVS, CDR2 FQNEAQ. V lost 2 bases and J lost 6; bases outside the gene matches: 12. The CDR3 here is CASSLLGWQGASNTIYF. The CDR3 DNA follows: TGTGCCAGCAGCTTATTGGGATGGCAGGGGGCATCAAACACCATATATTTT.

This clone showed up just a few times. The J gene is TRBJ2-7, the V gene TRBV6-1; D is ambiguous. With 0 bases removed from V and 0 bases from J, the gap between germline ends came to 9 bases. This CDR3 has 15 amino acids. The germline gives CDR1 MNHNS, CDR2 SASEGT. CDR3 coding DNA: TGTGCCAGCAGTGAAGCGGTAGATTTCTCCTACGAGCAGTACTTC. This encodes CASSEAVDFSYEQYF.

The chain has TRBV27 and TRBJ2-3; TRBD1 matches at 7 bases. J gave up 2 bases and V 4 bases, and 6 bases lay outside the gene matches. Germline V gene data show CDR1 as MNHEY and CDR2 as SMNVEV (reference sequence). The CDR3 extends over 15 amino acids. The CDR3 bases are TGTGCCAGCAGTTCAACAGGGGCGACCACAGATACGCAGTATTTT. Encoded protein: CASSSTGATTDTQYF.

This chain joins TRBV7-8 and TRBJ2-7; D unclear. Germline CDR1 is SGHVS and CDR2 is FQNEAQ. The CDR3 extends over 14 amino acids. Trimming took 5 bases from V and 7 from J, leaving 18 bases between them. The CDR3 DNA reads TGTGCCAGCAGCCGAGCCGGGTCTCCTTGGGAGCAGTACGTC. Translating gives CASSRAGSPWEQYV.

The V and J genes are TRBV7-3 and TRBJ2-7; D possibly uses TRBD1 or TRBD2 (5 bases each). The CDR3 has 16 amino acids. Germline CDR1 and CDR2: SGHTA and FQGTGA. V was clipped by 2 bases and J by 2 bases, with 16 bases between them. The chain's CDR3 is CASSLESGTAAYEQYF. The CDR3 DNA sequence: TGTGCCAGCAGCTTAGAATCCGGGACGGCAGCCTACGAGCAGTACTTC.

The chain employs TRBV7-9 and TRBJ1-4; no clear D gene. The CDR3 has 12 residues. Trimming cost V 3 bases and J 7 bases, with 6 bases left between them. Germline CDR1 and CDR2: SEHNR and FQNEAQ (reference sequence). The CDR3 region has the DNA TGTGCCAGCAGCTTTGGTGCTGAAAAACTGTTTTTT. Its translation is CASSFGAEKLFF.

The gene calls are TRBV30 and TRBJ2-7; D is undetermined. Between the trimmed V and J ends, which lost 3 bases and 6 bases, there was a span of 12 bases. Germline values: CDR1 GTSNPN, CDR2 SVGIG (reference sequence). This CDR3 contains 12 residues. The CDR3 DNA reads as TGTGCCTGGAGCCGGGTTGGGCCCGAGCAGTACTTC. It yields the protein CAWSRVGPEQYF.

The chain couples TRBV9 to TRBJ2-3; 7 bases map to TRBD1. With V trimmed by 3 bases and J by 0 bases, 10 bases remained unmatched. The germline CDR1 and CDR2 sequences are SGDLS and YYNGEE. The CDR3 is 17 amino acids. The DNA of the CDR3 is TGTGCCAGCAGCGCCGGGACAGCTATCGCTAGCACAGATACGCAGTATTTT. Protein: CASSAGTAIASTDTQYF.

CDR3 amino acids: CASSLTSGSSYNEQFF. The CDR3 coding sequence is TGTGCCAGCAGTTTGACTAGCGGGAGCTCCTACAATGAGCAGTTCTTC. This rearrangement joins TRBV6-5 to TRBJ2-1; 12 bases match TRBD2. With V trimmed by 4 bases and J by 0 bases, 1 base remained unmatched. From germline, CDR1 is MNHEY and CDR2 SVGAGI. The CDR3 runs to 16 residues.

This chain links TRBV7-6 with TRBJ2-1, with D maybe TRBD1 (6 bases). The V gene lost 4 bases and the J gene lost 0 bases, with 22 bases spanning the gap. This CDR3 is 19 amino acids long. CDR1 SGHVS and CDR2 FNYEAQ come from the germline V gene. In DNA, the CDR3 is TGTGCCAGCAGCTCCTCCAGACAGGCAATAGAAAGCTCCTACAATGAGCAGTTCTTC. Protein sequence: CASSSSRQAIESSYNEQFF.